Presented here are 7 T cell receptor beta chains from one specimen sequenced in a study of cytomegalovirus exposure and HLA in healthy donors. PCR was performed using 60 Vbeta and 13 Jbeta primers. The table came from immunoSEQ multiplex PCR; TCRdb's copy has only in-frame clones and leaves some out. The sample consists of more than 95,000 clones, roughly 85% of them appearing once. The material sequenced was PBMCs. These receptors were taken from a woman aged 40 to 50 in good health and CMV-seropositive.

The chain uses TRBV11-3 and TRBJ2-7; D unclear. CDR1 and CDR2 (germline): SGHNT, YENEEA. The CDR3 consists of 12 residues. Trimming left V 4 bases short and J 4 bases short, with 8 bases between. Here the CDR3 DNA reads TGTGCCAGCAGCTCCACACAGTACGAGCAGTACTTC. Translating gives CASSSTQYEQYF.

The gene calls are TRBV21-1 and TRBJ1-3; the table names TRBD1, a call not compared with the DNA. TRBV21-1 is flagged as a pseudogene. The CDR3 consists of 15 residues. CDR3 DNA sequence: TGTGCCAGCAGCAAAGCGGGCAGAACTGGAAACACCATATATTTT. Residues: CASSKAGRTGNTIYF.

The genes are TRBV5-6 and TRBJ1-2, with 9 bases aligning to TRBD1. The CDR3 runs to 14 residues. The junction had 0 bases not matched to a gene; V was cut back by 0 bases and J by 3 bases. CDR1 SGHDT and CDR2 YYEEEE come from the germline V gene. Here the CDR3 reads CASSLGQGDYGYTF. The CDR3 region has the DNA TGTGCCAGCAGCTTGGGACAGGGGGACTATGGCTACACCTTC. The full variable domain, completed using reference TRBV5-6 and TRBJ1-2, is DAGVTQSPTHLIKTRGQQVTLRCSPKSGHDTVSWYQQALGQGPQFIFQYYEEEERQRGNFPDRFSGHQFPNYSSELNVNALLLGDSALYLCASSLGQGDYGYTFGSGTRLTVV.

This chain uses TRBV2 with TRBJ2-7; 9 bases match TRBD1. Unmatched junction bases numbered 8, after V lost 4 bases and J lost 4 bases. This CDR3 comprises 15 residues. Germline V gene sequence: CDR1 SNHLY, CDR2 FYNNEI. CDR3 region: CASSAERQGVYEQYF. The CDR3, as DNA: TGTGCCAGCAGTGCAGAAAGACAGGGGGTGTACGAGCAGTACTTC.

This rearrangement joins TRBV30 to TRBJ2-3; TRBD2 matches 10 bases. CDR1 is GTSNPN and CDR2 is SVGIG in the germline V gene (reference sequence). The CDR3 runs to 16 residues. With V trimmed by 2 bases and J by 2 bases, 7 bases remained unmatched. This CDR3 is CAWSPGLAEITDTQYF. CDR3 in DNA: TGTGCCTGGAGTCCTGGACTAGCGGAAATCACAGATACGCAGTATTTT.

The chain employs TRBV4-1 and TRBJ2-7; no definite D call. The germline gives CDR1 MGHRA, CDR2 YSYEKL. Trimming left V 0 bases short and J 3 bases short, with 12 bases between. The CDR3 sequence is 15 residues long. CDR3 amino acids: CASSQEGSVGYEQYF. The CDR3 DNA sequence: TGCGCCAGCAGCCAAGAGGGCTCAGTGGGCTACGAGCAGTACTTC.

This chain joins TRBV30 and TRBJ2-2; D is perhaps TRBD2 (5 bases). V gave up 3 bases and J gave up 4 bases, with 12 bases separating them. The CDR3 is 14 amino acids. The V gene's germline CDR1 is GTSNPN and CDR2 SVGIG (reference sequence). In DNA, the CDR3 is TGTGCCTGGAGGCGTGGGAGTGTCACCGGGGAGCTGTTTTTT. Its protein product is CAWRRGSVTGELFF.